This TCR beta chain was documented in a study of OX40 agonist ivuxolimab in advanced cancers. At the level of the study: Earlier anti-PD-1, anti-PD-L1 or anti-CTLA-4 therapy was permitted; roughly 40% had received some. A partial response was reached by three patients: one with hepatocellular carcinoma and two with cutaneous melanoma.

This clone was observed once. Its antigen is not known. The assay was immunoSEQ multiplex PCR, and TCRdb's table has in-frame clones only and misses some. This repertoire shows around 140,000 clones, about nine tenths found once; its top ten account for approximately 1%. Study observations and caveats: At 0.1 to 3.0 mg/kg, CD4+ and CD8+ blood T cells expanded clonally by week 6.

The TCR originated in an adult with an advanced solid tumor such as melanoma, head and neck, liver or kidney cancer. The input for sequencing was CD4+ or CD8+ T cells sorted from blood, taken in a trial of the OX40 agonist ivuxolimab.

The chain's CDR3 is CASSIAGGTVYNEQFF. The CDR3 nucleotides read TGTGCCAGTAGTATTGCCGGCGGGACGGTTTACAATGAGCAGTTCTTC. The chain employs TRBV19 and TRBJ2-1, with D perhaps matching TRBD2 (6 bases). CDR3 length: 16 amino acids. V lost 3 bases to trimming and J lost 4 bases, with 16 bases between them. Germline-derived CDR1 and CDR2 are LNHDA and SQIVND (reference sequence).